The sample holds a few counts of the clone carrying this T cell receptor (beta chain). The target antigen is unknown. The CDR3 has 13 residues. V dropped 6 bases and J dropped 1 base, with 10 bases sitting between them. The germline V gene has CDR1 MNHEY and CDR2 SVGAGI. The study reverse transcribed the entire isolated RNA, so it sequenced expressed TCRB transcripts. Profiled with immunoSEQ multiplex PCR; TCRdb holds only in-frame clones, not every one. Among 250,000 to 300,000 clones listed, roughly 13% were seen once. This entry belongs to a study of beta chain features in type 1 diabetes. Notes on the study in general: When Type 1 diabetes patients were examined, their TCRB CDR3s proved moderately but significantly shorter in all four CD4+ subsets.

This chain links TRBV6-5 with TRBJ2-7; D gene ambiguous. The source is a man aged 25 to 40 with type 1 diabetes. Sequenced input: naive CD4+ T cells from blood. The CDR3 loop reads CASSTTLSYEQYF. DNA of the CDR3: TGTGCCAGCAGCACGACATTATCCTACGAGCAGTACTTC.